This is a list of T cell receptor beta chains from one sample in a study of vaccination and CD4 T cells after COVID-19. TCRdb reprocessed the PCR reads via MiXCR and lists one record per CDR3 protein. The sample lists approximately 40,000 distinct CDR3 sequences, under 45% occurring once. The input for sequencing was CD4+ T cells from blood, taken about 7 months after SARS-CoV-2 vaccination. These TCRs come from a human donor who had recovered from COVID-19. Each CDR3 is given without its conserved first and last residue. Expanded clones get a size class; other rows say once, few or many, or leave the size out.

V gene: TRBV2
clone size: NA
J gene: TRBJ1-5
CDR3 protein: ASSEYNNRGQPQH

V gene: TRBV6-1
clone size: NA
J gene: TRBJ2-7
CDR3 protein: ASRGEGARHEQY

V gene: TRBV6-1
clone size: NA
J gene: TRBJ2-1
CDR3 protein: ASKDYGTGKYNEQF

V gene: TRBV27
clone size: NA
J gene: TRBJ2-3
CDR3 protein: ASSFGWGQTDTQY

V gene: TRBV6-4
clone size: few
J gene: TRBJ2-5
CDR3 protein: ASSDQPQETQY

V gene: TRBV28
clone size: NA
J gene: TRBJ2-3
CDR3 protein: ASSLFRGYTDTQY

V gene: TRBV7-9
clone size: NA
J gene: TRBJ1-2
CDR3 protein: ASSLADRPNYGYT

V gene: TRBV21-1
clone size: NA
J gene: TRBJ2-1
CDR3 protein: AISSHNEQF

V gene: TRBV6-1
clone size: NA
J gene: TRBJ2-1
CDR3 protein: ASSPTSGGYNEQF

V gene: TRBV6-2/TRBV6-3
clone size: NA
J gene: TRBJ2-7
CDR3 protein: ASSYEGTKVYEQY

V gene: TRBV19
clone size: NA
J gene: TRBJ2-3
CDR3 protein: ASRRKLGSTDTQY

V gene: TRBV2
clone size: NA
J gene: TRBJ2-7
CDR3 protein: ASSEPAYEQY

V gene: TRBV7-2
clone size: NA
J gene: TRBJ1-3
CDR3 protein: ASSPQWGSGNTIY

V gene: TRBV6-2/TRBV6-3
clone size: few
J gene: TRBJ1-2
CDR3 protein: ASSTGDGNT

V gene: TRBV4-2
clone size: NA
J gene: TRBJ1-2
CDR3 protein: ASSQLVEEIYGYT

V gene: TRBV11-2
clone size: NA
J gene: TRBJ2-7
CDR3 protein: ASSDPGTGGYEQY

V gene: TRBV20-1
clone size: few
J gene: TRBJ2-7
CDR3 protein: SVPRTSDYYEQY

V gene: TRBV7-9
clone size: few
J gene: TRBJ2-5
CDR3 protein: ASSLSGRGETQY

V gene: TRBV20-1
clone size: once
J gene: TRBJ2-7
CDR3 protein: SARDLEGFNEQY

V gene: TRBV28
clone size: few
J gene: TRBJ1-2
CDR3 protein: ASSWDGYGYT

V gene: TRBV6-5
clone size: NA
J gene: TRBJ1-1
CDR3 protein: ASSYGVLNTEAF

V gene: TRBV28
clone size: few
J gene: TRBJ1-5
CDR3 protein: ASSIQNQPQH

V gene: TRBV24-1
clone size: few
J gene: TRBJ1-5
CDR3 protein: ATSDGFPKQGIKPQH

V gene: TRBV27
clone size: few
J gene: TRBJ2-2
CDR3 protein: ASSQGVLGELF

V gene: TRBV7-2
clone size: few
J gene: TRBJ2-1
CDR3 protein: ASSQASPEQF

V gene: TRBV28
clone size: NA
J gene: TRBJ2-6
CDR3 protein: ASSTSGSGANVLT

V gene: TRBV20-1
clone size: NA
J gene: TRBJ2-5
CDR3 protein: SARSSLGEETQY

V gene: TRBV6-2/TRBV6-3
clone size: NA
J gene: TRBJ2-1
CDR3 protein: ASSYPSYKRDNEQF

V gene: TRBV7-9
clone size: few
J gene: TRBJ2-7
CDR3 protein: ASSPPLAGVPYEQY

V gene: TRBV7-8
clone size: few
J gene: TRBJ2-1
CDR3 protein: ASSFRDPSNRNEQF

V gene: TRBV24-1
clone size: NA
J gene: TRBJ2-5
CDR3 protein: ATSFGQAETQY

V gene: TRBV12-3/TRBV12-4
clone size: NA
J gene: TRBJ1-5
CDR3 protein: ASRGTGPQPQH

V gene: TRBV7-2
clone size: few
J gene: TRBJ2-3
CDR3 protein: ASSMDRGSDTQY

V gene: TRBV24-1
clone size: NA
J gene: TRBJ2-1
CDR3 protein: ATSDSREVAYNEQF

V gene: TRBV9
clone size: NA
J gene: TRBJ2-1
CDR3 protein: ASSVLSRDYNEQF

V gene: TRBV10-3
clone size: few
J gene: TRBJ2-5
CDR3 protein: AIRGTGETQY

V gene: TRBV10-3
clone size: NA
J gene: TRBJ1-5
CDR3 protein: AISETNLEGNQPQH

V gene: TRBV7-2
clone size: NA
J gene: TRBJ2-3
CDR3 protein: ASSLHRGRKDTQY

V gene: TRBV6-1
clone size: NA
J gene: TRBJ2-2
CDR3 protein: ASSGLVPGELF

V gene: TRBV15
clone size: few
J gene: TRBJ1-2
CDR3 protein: ATSRDPSDGYT

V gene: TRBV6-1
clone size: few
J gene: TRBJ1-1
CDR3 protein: ASKSGSRRAF

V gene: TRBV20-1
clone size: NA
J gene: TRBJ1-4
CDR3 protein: SAHTRLEEKLF

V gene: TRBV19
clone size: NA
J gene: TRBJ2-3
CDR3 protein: ASSLEGLAGTDTQY

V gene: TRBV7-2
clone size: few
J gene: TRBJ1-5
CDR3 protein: ASSFRTPGTLNQPQH

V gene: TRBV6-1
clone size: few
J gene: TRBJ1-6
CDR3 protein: ASTRGAYSDSPLH